These 29 T cell receptor beta chains were sequenced from one sample in a study of shared clonotypes between healthy human individuals. Sequenced by immunoSEQ multiplex PCR; TCRdb stores in-frame clones only, minus some. The sample lists over 1.4 million clones, about 96% seen once, with approximately 1.1% in the top ten. Sequences were obtained from naive CD4+ T cells sorted from blood. Subset indicated: CD45RA+ positively selected. These receptors all stem from a man aged 30 to 39 in good health.

This chain uses TRBV29-1 with TRBJ2-1; 7 positions agree with TRBD1. The germline CDR1 and CDR2 sequences are SQVTM and ANQGSEA. CDR3 length: 14 residues. The V and J ends lost 7 bases and 5 bases, in that order; junction bases with no gene match: 11. CDR3 residues: CSGRQGTMDNEQFF. In DNA, the CDR3 is TGCAGCGGCCGACAGGGCACAATGGACAATGAGCAGTTCTTC.

This chain connects TRBV7-6 to TRBJ2-3; either TRBD1 or TRBD2 may fit D (5 bases each). CDR1 is SGHVS, CDR2 FNYEAQ, per germline. This CDR3 region has 14 residues. Trimming removed 5 bases from V and 2 bases from J, with 11 bases in between. CDR3 sequence: CASSIRDHTDTQYF. CDR3 bases: TGTGCCAGCAGCATCCGGGACCACACAGATACGCAGTATTTT.

This rearrangement joins TRBV6-4 to TRBJ1-1; D is possibly TRBD1 (6 bases). Trimming cost V 5 bases and J 1 base, with 11 bases left between them. Germline values: CDR1 MRHNA, CDR2 SNTAGT. The CDR3 sequence is 14 residues long. The CDR3: CASSPTGKNTEAFF. DNA of the CDR3: TGTGCCAGCAGTCCTACAGGGAAGAACACTGAAGCTTTCTTT.

The chain combines TRBV9 with TRBJ2-2; 7 bases are shared with TRBD2. CDR1 and CDR2 from the germline V gene are SGDLS and YYNGEE. This CDR3 comprises 14 residues. The J segment lost 5 bases and the V segment lost 4 bases, leaving 5 bases of the junction unmatched. The CDR3 nucleotides read TGTGCCAGCAGCAAAGGAGCGGGGACCGGGGAGCTGTTTTTT. Translated, it gives CASSKGAGTGELFF.

The chain couples TRBV19 to TRBJ2-7; the match to TRBD1 covers 9 bases. Germline lookup yields CDR1 LNHDA and CDR2 SQIVND (reference sequence). This CDR3 is 16 amino acids long. The junction had 13 bases not matched to a gene; V was cut back by 5 bases and J by 5 bases. The CDR3 loop reads CASSLSPGQGVHEQYF. The CDR3, as DNA: TGTGCCAGTAGTTTATCGCCGGGACAGGGAGTCCACGAGCAGTACTTC.

This rearrangement joins TRBV6-6 to TRBJ2-3; no firm D call. CDR3 size: 10 residues. With 11 bases removed from V and 2 bases from J, the gap between germline ends came to 5 bases. Germline V gene sequence: CDR1 MNHNY, CDR2 SVGAGI (reference sequence). The CDR3 protein is CAGNTDTQYF. CDR3 DNA sequence: TGTGCCGGCAACACAGATACGCAGTATTTT.

The chain links TRBV29-1 to TRBJ2-7; D remains unclear. Germline assignment: CDR1 SQVTM and CDR2 ANQGSEA. This CDR3 comprises 15 residues. Trimming removed 4 bases from V and 1 base from J, with 17 bases in between. The CDR3, as DNA: TGCAGCGTTGTCAATCCAGGTACTGGGTCCTACGAGCAGTACTTC. As protein: CSVVNPGTGSYEQYF.

This rearrangement joins TRBV6-1 to TRBJ1-1; no clear D gene. V was cut by 5 bases and J by 1 base, with 8 bases left in between. This CDR3 spans 13 amino acids. Germline V gene lookup returns CDR1 MNHNS and CDR2 SASEGT. The CDR3 sequence is CASSTTGNTEAFF. The CDR3 region has the DNA TGTGCCAGCAGTACGACGGGGAACACTGAAGCTTTCTTT.

V usage is TRBV28 and J usage is TRBJ2-7; D unresolved. This CDR3 has 12 amino acids. V was shortened by 7 bases and J by 4 bases, with 11 bases between the two germline ends. Germline-derived CDR1 and CDR2 are MDHEN and SYDVKM. For the CDR3, the DNA is TGTGCCAGCACCATGAGTGGGTACGAGCAGTACTTC. Translation gives CASTMSGYEQYF.

The rearrangement joins TRBV5-6 to TRBJ2-1; possibly TRBD2 for D (6 bases). The V gene lost 1 base and the J gene lost 9 bases, with 11 bases spanning the gap. The germline gives CDR1 SGHDT, CDR2 YYEEEE. The CDR3 sequence is 13 residues long. The DNA of the CDR3 is TGTGCCAGCAGCTTGAGACTAGTCGGTGAGCAGTTCTTC. Residues: CASSLRLVGEQFF.

The V gene is TRBV10-3, the J gene TRBJ1-5, with 12 bases identical to TRBD1. This CDR3 is 17 amino acids long. Germline V gene sequence: CDR1 ENHRY, CDR2 SYGVKD. With 3 bases clipped from V and 1 base from J, the junction kept 4 bases outside the gene matches. CDR3 nucleotides: TGTGCCATCAGTGAACCGGGACAGGGGGCAAGCAATCAGCCCCAGCATTTT. Translated, it gives CAISEPGQGASNQPQHF.

This chain uses TRBV7-2 with TRBJ1-5; no clear D. The CDR3 is 15 residues long. V was shortened by 7 bases and J by 5 bases, with 18 bases between the two germline ends. The germline gives CDR1 SGHTA, CDR2 FQGNSA. The chain's CDR3 is CASTIAGGWDQPQHF. CDR3 coding DNA: TGTGCCAGCACTATAGCAGGAGGGTGGGATCAGCCCCAGCATTTT.

The V and J genes are TRBV28 and TRBJ1-5; no clear D gene. V gave up 3 bases and J gave up 9 bases, with 12 bases separating them. This CDR3 spans 13 amino acids. In germline, CDR1 is MDHEN, CDR2 SYDVKM. The CDR3 region is CASSLDPGSPQHF. CDR3 nucleotide sequence: TGTGCCAGCAGTTTGGATCCGGGCTCGCCCCAGCATTTT.

V gene TRBV10-2 combines with J gene TRBJ2-3, with TRBD2 as a possible D gene (7 bases). Germline-derived CDR1 and CDR2 are WSHSY and SAAADI. CDR3 size: 16 residues. V gave up 6 bases and J gave up 1 base, with 17 bases separating them. As DNA, the CDR3 is TGCGCCAGCAGGGGGGGCGGGGGCGCGGGCACAGATACGCAGTATTTT. It translates to CASRGGGGAGTDTQYF.

The chain combines TRBV27 with TRBJ1-4; D remains unclear. Germline values: CDR1 MNHEY, CDR2 SMNVEV (reference sequence). V was shortened by 6 bases and J by 4 bases, with 12 bases between the two germline ends. This CDR3 spans 14 amino acids. For the CDR3, the DNA is TGTGCCAGCAGGACTTTGCAAGTTAATGAAAAACTGTTTTTT. It codes for CASRTLQVNEKLFF.

The J gene is TRBJ2-5, the V gene TRBV18; possibly TRBD1 for D (6 bases). The CDR3 length is 13 residues. V lost 3 bases and J 5 bases, leaving 10 bases between the germline ends. The germline V gene has CDR1 KGHSH and CDR2 LQKENI. This CDR3 reads CASSPTGTETQYF. In DNA, the CDR3 is TGTGCCAGCTCACCCACAGGGACCGAGACCCAGTACTTC. Supplemented by reference TRBV18 and TRBJ2-5, the full variable domain reads NAGVMQNPRHLVRRRGQEARLRCSPMKGHSHVYWYRQLPEEGLKFMVYLQKENIIDESGMPKERFSAEFPKEGPSILRIQQVVRGDSAAYFCASSPTGTETQYFGPGTRLLVL.

The chain combines TRBV6-5 with TRBJ2-7, with no clear D. This CDR3 region has 13 residues. V gave up 6 bases and J gave up 2 bases, with 11 bases separating them. The germline V gene encodes CDR1 MNHEY and CDR2 SVGAGI. CDR3 nucleotides: TGTGCCAGCAGCCTCGAACCCACCTACGAGCAGTACTTC. Translated, it gives CASSLEPTYEQYF.

Here the CDR3 reads CASSLVTGQGAQYF. The DNA for the CDR3 is TGTGCCAGCAGCTTGGTGACAGGGCAAGGGGCCCAGTACTTC. The rearrangement uses TRBV5-5 and TRBJ2-5; the match to TRBD1 covers 7 bases. V lost 0 bases and J lost 9; bases outside the gene matches: 8. This CDR3 is 14 amino acids long. Looked up from germline, CDR1 is SGHKS and CDR2 is YYEKEE (reference sequence).

This clone showed up just once. The rearrangement links TRBV19 to TRBJ1-5; D gene ambiguous. Trimming took off 2 bases at V and 0 bases at J, with 17 bases between the two ends. The CDR3 has 18 amino acids. Germline-derived CDR1 and CDR2 are LNHDA and SQIVND (reference sequence). CDR3 in amino acids: CASSISRRGILSNQPQHF. For the CDR3, the DNA is TGTGCCAGTAGTATATCACGGCGAGGGATCCTTAGCAATCAGCCCCAGCATTTT.

The V gene is TRBV11-3, the J gene TRBJ2-2; D is possibly TRBD1 or TRBD2 (5 bases each). Per germline, CDR1 SGHNT and CDR2 YENEEA. The CDR3 is 17 residues long. V dropped 0 bases and J dropped 7 bases, with 18 bases sitting between them. CDR3 amino acids: CASSLEVGPVRGGELFF. The CDR3 DNA reads TGTGCCAGCAGCTTAGAGGTGGGACCGGTCCGGGGCGGGGAGCTGTTTTTT. Variable domain in full (rest from reference TRBV11-3 and TRBJ2-2): EAGVVQSPRYKIIEKKQPVAFWCNPISGHNTLYWYLQNLGQGPELLIRYENEEAVDDSQLPKDRFSAERLKGVDSTLKIQPAELGDSAVYLCASSLEVGPVRGGELFFGEGSRLTVL.

The genes are TRBV21-1 and TRBJ2-5; whether TRBD2, the table's D call, matches the DNA was not checked. TRBV21-1 is recorded as a pseudogene. The CDR3 is made up of 15 amino acids. CDR3 residues: CASSKEGREEETQYF. As DNA, the CDR3 is TGTGCCAGCAGCAAAGAGGGCAGGGAGGAAGAGACCCAGTACTTC.

This chain connects TRBV28 to TRBJ1-1, with TRBD1 as a possible D gene (6 bases). In germline, CDR1 is MDHEN, CDR2 SYDVKM. The CDR3 length is 15 residues. Trimming left V 8 bases short and J 5 bases short, with 21 bases between. Here the CDR3 DNA reads TGTGCCAGCCATTCTCCCTTGGGGGCAGCGACTGAAGCTTTCTTT. Its translation is CASHSPLGAATEAFF.

This clone has a single count. The genes are TRBV27 and TRBJ2-1; no firm D call. The germline gives CDR1 MNHEY, CDR2 SMNVEV (reference sequence). V lost 2 bases, J lost 0 bases, and 11 bases lay in between. CDR3 length: 16 amino acids. CDR3 protein: CASSLRWQISYNEQFF. The CDR3 nucleotides are TGTGCCAGCAGTTTACGGTGGCAGATCTCCTACAATGAGCAGTTCTTC.

This rearrangement joins TRBV18 to TRBJ1-1, with a weak D call TRBD1 (5 bases). The length of the CDR3 is 15 residues. Trimming shortened V by 2 bases and J by 1 base, and 11 bases separated the two germline ends. Germline-derived CDR1 and CDR2 are KGHSH and LQKENI. CDR3 nucleotide sequence: TGTGCCAGCTCACCAATCTCCAGGGAGAACACTGAAGCTTTCTTT. Translated: CASSPISRENTEAFF.

This rearrangement joins TRBV5-8 to TRBJ2-7; a possible D gene is TRBD2 (5 bases). CDR1 SGHTS and CDR2 YDEGEE come from the germline V gene. V gave up 3 bases and J gave up 3 bases, with 19 bases separating them. CDR3 length: 16 residues. The CDR3 region has the DNA TGTGCCAGCAGCTCCGGAGTAAGCGGAATTTACTACGAGCAGTACTTC. Translation: CASSSGVSGIYYEQYF. Full variable domain (missing parts from reference TRBV5-8 and TRBJ2-7): EAGVTQSPTHLIKTRGQQATLRCSPISGHTSVYWYQQALGLGLQFLLWYDEGEERNRGNFPPRFSGRQFPNYSSELNVNALELEDSALYLCASSSGVSGIYYEQYFGPGTRLTVT.

The chain couples TRBV7-9 to TRBJ2-7; D may be TRBD2 (6 bases). V was trimmed by 5 bases and J by 5 bases, leaving 19 bases between them. The germline gives CDR1 SEHNR, CDR2 FQNEAQ (reference sequence). The CDR3 totals 15 residues. The CDR3: CASSASGTGADEQYF. The DNA for the CDR3 is TGTGCCAGCAGCGCCTCCGGGACGGGAGCCGACGAGCAGTACTTC. Variable domain in full (rest from reference TRBV7-9 and TRBJ2-7): DTGVSQNPRHKITKRGQNVTFRCDPISEHNRLYWYRQTLGQGPEFLTYFQNEAQLEKSRLLSDRFSAERPKGSFSTLEIQRTEQGDSAMYLCASSASGTGADEQYFGPGTRLTVT.

Details on this clone: This specimen includes other DNA sequences encoding the same CDR3. V is TRBV5-1 and J is TRBJ2-3, with D perhaps matching TRBD1 or TRBD2 (6 bases each). Trimming stripped 2 bases from V and 3 bases from J, with 10 bases between. CDR3 length: 14 residues. Germline assignment: CDR1 SGHRS and CDR2 YFSETQ. As DNA, the CDR3 is TGCGCCAGCAGCTTAGGGGGGTCAACAGATACGCAGTATTTT. It encodes CASSLGGSTDTQYF.

The chain uses TRBV5-6 and TRBJ2-1; no firm D call. Germline values: CDR1 SGHDT, CDR2 YYEEEE. Trimming stripped 6 bases from V and 0 bases from J, with 16 bases between. The CDR3 is 16 residues long. Written as DNA, the CDR3 is TGTGCCAGCACCGAAACACGTTGGGTCTCCTACAATGAGCAGTTCTTC. It codes for CASTETRWVSYNEQFF.

The chain employs TRBV6-5 and TRBJ1-1, with D maybe TRBD1 (5 bases). The V end lost 2 bases, the J end lost 6 bases, and 16 bases lay between the germline ends. The CDR3 has 15 residues. Per the germline V gene, CDR1 is MNHEY and CDR2 is SVGAGI. The CDR3 DNA sequence: TGTGCCAGCAGTTACCTAATGGGGCGCGGATCTGAAGCTTTCTTT. This translates into CASSYLMGRGSEAFF.